This T cell receptor (beta chain) comes out of a study of cytomegalovirus exposure and HLA in healthy donors. Only in-frame clones appear in the TCRdb table, and some are missing; sequencing was by immunoSEQ multiplex PCR. The sample has 260,000 or so clones, 87% seen once. The V end was cut by 6 bases, the J end by 12 bases, with 14 bases between. In germline, CDR1 is MGHDK, CDR2 SYGVNS. The CDR3 covers 11 residues. Sequencing used PBMCs. The receptor's source is a man aged 18-30 years in good health and CMV-seronegative. V and J are TRBV25-1 and TRBJ1-1; D gene ambiguous. The CDR3 sequence: CASSARDLTFF. For the CDR3, the DNA is TGTGCCAGCAGCGCGCGGGATTTGACTTTCTTT.